The T cell receptor beta chain described here comes from a study of early T cells in non-severe SARS-CoV-2 infection. About the research overall: The chains were unpaired, and the sequenced material was bulk RNA from unsorted whole blood. Study results and caveats: VDJdb matching skewed toward anti-spike CD8 responses, missing private and CD4 specificities.

A remark on this clonotype: The antigen is unknown.

The TCR library protocol attached unique molecular identifiers to the individual cDNA molecules. TCRdb used MiXCR to reprocess the 5' RACE reads, holding one entry per CDR3 protein. The sample records about 22,000 distinct CDR3 sequences, approximately 3.8% being singletons. The V and J ends lost 3 bases and 7 bases respectively, with 18 bases between them. CDR1 and CDR2 (germline): LGHNA, YNFKEQ. There are 15 residues in the CDR3. This sequence was found in an adult who was a healthcare worker with PCR-confirmed SARS-CoV-2 infection or an uninfected control (not recorded which). The sequencing sample was made of whole blood. The chain combines TRBV4-2 with TRBJ1-2, with D perhaps TRBD1 (6 bases). The CDR3: CASSHGDWTASGYTF. The CDR3 coding sequence is TGTGCCAGCAGCCATGGGGACTGGACAGCGTCTGGCTACACCTTC.